This passage covers 16 T cell receptor beta chains from one sample sequenced in a study of beta chain features in type 1 diabetes. TCRB transcripts that were expressed got sequenced, as all of the isolated RNA had been reverse transcribed. The table came from immunoSEQ multiplex PCR; TCRdb's copy has only in-frame clones and leaves some out. The data hold 150,000 to 200,000 clones, with approximately 7.8% observed a single time. General study points: Moderate but significant shortening of TCRB CDR3s was recorded in all four CD4+ subsets from Type 1 diabetes patients.

Antigens of these TCRs are unknown. Sample: central memory CD4+ T cells from blood. The origin of the receptors is a woman aged 40-49 years with type 1 diabetes.

As for this clone: Other DNA sequences in the same sample also yield this CDR3. The chain employs TRBV5-4 and TRBJ1-1; possibly TRBD1 for D (5 bases). Germline V gene sequence: CDR1 SGHNT, CDR2 YYREEE (reference sequence). Trimming removed 4 bases from V and 1 base from J, with 8 bases in between. The CDR3 sequence is 13 residues long. CDR3 nucleotide sequence: TGTGCCAGCAGCGTAGACAGGAACACTGAAGCTTTCTTT. It codes for CASSVDRNTEAFF. Filled out from reference TRBV5-4 and TRBJ1-1, the complete variable domain reads ETGVTQSPTHLIKTRGQQVTLRCSSQSGHNTVSWYQQALGQGPQFIFQYYREEENGRGNFPPRFSGLQFPNYSSELNVNALELDDSALYLCASSVDRNTEAFFGQGTRLTVV.

This clone has only a few counts. V usage is TRBV4-2 and J usage is TRBJ2-1; a possible D gene is TRBD2 (6 bases). Trimming shortened V by 1 base and J by 4 bases, and 8 bases separated the two germline ends. The CDR3 totals 14 residues. CDR1 LGHNA and CDR2 YNFKEQ come from the germline V gene. The CDR3 loop is CASSQVGLYNEQFF. The CDR3 DNA is TGTGCCAGCAGCCAAGTTGGACTATACAATGAGCAGTTCTTC.

This clone came up many times. The rearrangement joins TRBV28 to TRBJ2-5, with TRBD1 as a possible D gene (6 bases). Trimming cost V 4 bases and J 7 bases, with 19 bases left between them. Germline V lookup: CDR1 MDHEN, CDR2 SYDVKM. CDR3 length equals 15 residues. The CDR3 sequence is CASSSSGDGTVTQYF. Here the CDR3 DNA reads TGTGCCAGCAGTTCATCAGGGGACGGAACAGTGACCCAGTACTTC.

The gene calls are TRBV29-1 and TRBJ1-1, with 7 bases fitting TRBD1. This CDR3 spans 14 amino acids. The junction had 8 bases not matched to a gene; V was cut back by 7 bases and J by 0 bases. Per germline, CDR1 SQVTM and CDR2 ANQGSEA. CDR3: CSAGTTGMNTEAFF. CDR3 DNA sequence: TGCAGCGCTGGGACGACAGGGATGAACACTGAAGCTTTCTTT.

This clone was found a few times. The chain couples TRBV19 to TRBJ2-7; unclear D gene. This CDR3 comprises 14 residues. Trimming pared 5 bases from V and 5 bases from J, leaving 16 bases between. Germline assignment: CDR1 LNHDA and CDR2 SQIVND (reference sequence). This CDR3 reads CASSRKSPLDEQYF. The DNA for the CDR3 is TGTGCCAGTAGTCGTAAGTCCCCTCTAGACGAGCAGTACTTC. Based on the CDR3 plus reference TRBV19 and TRBJ2-7, the full variable domain is DGGITQSPKYLFRKEGQNVTLSCEQNLNHDAMYWYRQDPGQGLRLIYYSQIVNDFQKGDIAEGYSVSREKKESFPLTVTSAQKNPTAFYLCASSRKSPLDEQYFGPGTRLTVT.

This clone rates as medium-sized (0.01 to 0.1%). CDR3 region: CASSVVPEAGELFF. In DNA form, the CDR3 reads TGTGCCAGCAGCGTAGTACCAGAAGCGGGGGAGCTGTTTTTT. The chain employs TRBV9 and TRBJ2-2; D unclear. Per germline, CDR1 SGDLS and CDR2 YYNGEE. There are 14 residues in the CDR3. The germline V and J ends were trimmed by 0 bases and 8 bases, with 11 bases remaining between them.

As concerns this clone: Other DNA sequences within the sample encode an identical CDR3. The rearrangement links TRBV4-1 to TRBJ1-2; 7 positions match TRBD1. Trimming at V came to 1 base and at J to 1 base, leaving 3 bases not matched to a gene. CDR3 length: 15 amino acids. The germline V gene has CDR1 MGHRA and CDR2 YSYEKL. Here the CDR3 DNA reads TGCGCCAGCAGCCAAGGTCAGGGGGATAACTATGGCTACACCTTC. Protein: CASSQGQGDNYGYTF.

The chain links TRBV6-5 to TRBJ1-1; weak D call: TRBD1 (5 bases). The CDR3 length is 14 residues. Germline loops: CDR1 MNHEY, CDR2 SVGAGI. The ends were cut back, 4 bases at V and 1 base at J, with 10 bases in the middle. CDR3 region: CASSSPGGNTEAFF. CDR3 nucleotide sequence: TGTGCCAGCAGTTCCCCGGGGGGGAACACTGAAGCTTTCTTT.

This clone was seen repeatedly, ten times or more. The V and J genes are TRBV9 and TRBJ2-3; tentative D call: TRBD2 (5 bases). This CDR3 has 15 residues. The ends were cut back, 3 bases at V and 0 bases at J, with 11 bases in the middle. Germline lookup yields CDR1 SGDLS and CDR2 YYNGEE. The CDR3 here is CASSALTGSTDTQYF. DNA for the CDR3: TGTGCCAGCAGCGCCCTGACGGGGAGCACAGATACGCAGTATTTT.

This clone was seen a few times. The gene calls are TRBV5-1 and TRBJ2-7, with 9 bases matching TRBD1. V shed 1 base, J shed 1 base, and the junction held 3 bases outside the gene matches. The germline V gene encodes CDR1 SGHRS and CDR2 YFSETQ. The CDR3 is 15 amino acids. The CDR3: CASSLPGQGSYEQYF. CDR3 coding DNA: TGCGCCAGCAGCTTGCCGGGACAGGGTTCCTACGAGCAGTACTTC.

Ten or more counts support this clone. The chain joins TRBV23-1 to TRBJ2-7; the D gene is possibly TRBD2 (5 bases). TRBV23-1 is an ORF, with its function uncertain. V lost 7 bases, J lost 3 bases, and 19 bases lay in between. The CDR3 covers 15 residues. In nucleotides, the CDR3 is TGCGCCAGCACCCCACCCACAGAGCGGTGCTACGAGCAGTACTTC. Translated, it gives CASTPPTERCYEQYF.

The gene calls are TRBV18 and TRBJ1-5; tentative D call: TRBD1 (6 bases). The CDR3 is 15 residues long. Between the trimmed V and J ends, which lost 3 bases and 3 bases, there was a span of 12 bases. CDR1 KGHSH and CDR2 LQKENI come from the germline V gene. Here the CDR3 DNA reads TGTGCCAGCTCACCGGAGAGACAGGCCAATCAGCCCCAGCATTTT. Translation gives CASSPERQANQPQHF.

This clone has a handful of counts. The sample contains more than one DNA sequence encoding this CDR3. This sequence joins TRBV5-4 and TRBJ2-7; 7 nucleotides agree with TRBD1. This CDR3 spans 13 amino acids. The ends lost 5 bases at V and 4 bases at J; junction bases unmatched: 6. From germline, CDR1 is SGHNT and CDR2 YYREEE (reference sequence). The CDR3 region has the DNA TGTGCCAGCAGGAGAGGGGGCGGATACGAGCAGTACTTC. The encoded protein is CASRRGGGYEQYF.

This sequence joins TRBV7-3 and TRBJ2-1; 9 bases line up with TRBD2. The CDR3 consists of 15 residues. The J segment lost 5 bases and the V segment lost 3 bases, leaving 5 bases of the junction unmatched. The germline V gene has CDR1 SGHTA and CDR2 FQGTGA. In nucleotides, the CDR3 is TGTGCCAGCAGCTTCCAGACTAGCGGAAACAATGAGCAGTTCTTC. This translates into CASSFQTSGNNEQFF.

This clone showed up just a few times. V is TRBV9 and J is TRBJ2-2, with TRBD1 identical over 8 bases. Germline V gives CDR1 SGDLS, CDR2 YYNGEE. V was pared by 4 bases and J by 7 bases, with 6 bases of the junction left unmatched. The CDR3 contains 14 residues. The CDR3 is CASSLTGGHGELFF. CDR3 nucleotides: TGTGCCAGCAGCTTAACAGGGGGGCACGGGGAGCTGTTTTTT.

V and J are TRBV15 and TRBJ2-7; D gene uncertain. The CDR3 is made up of 13 amino acids. Germline V lookup: CDR1 LNHNV, CDR2 YYDKDF (reference sequence). Between the trimmed V and J ends, which lost 0 bases and 4 bases, there was a span of 7 bases. This chain's CDR3 is CATSRDGLYEQYF. The CDR3 region has the DNA TGTGCCACCAGCAGAGATGGGCTGTACGAGCAGTACTTC.